A selection of T cell receptor beta chains follows, all from one sample in a study of blood T cells in healthy people across ages. MiXCR, applied by TCRdb to the 5' RACE reads, yields one record per CDR3 protein. The sample includes under 950,000 distinct CDR3 sequences, about 20% of them seen just once. Sequenced: blood. Receptors originate from a man aged 65 to 85 in good health. The CDR3 runs from the conserved cysteine through the conserved F or W. D genes are given only for firm matches. Expanded clones get a size class; other rows say once, few or many, or leave the size out.

TRBD1	TRBV5-5	few	TRBJ2-3	TGTGCCAGCAGCGGGGACAGTGCTACGGCAGATACGCAGTATTTT	CASSGDSATADTQYF
NA	TRBV7-2	NA	TRBJ1-4	TGTGCCAGCAGCTCCAGGGGTTGGGGTGAAAAACTGTTTTTT	CASSSRGWGEKLFF
NA	TRBV28	few	TRBJ2-4	TGTGCCAGCACCCCCGCACTGGGGGGCAAAAACATTCAGTACTTC	CASTPALGGKNIQYF
NA	TRBV20-1	many	TRBJ2-3	TGCAGTGCTAGTTCCGAGGTAGATACGCAGTATTTT	CSASSEVDTQYF
NA	TRBV19	many	TRBJ1-1	TGTGCCAGTAGTACGGGGAGCCTTTACACTGAAGCTTTCTTT	CASSTGSLYTEAFF
NA	TRBV6-5	few	TRBJ2-1	TGTGCCGTCTCTGCCGGGGTATCCTACAATGAGCAGTTCTTC	CAVSAGVSYNEQFF
NA	TRBV18	NA	TRBJ2-5	TGTGCCAGCTCACCACTGGACCAAGGGGAGACCCAGTACTTC	CASSPLDQGETQYF
TRBD2	TRBV7-6	NA	TRBJ2-5	TGTGCCAGCAGCTCCACTAGCGGGAGGGTCCAAGAGACCCAGTACTTC	CASSSTSGRVQETQYF
NA	TRBV29-1	NA	TRBJ1-5	TGCAGCGTTTCCCAGAGCCAGGGAAACAATCAGCCCCAGCATTTT	CSVSQSQGNNQPQHF
TRBD1	TRBV7-9	NA	TRBJ1-4	TGTGCCAGCAGCGATCCGACAGGGAGAGGTGAAAAACTGTTTTTT	CASSDPTGRGEKLFF
NA	TRBV4-2	NA	TRBJ1-2	TGTGCCAGCAGCCAAGATGTAGGGACACCGGCAGGCTACACCTTC	CASSQDVGTPAGYTF
NA	TRBV12-3/TRBV12-4	few	TRBJ1-1	TGTGCCAGCAACCCTGGCAGGGGCCGGCTGACTGAAGCTTTCTTT	CASNPGRGRLTEAFF
NA	TRBV20-1	NA	TRBJ1-6	TGCAGTGCTAGAGGTGGCGCTCATAATTCACCCCTCCACTTT	CSARGGAHNSPLHF
TRBD1	TRBV11-2	NA	TRBJ1-3	TGTGCCAGCAGCCCCCAGGGGGCCTTCTCTGGAAACACCATATATTTT	CASSPQGAFSGNTIYF
NA	TRBV20-1	NA	TRBJ2-7	TGCAGTGCTCGAAGGGACTTAGTAGGAGAGCAGTACTTC	CSARRDLVGEQYF
TRBD2	TRBV11-1	few	TRBJ2-3	TGTGCCAGCAGCTTAGTTTACGGGAGGGCCATCGGTAATACGCAGTATTTT	CASSLVYGRAIGNTQYF
TRBD1	TRBV28	few	TRBJ2-7	TGTGCCAGTAATGACAGGGGGTTGGTCTACGAGCAGTACTTC	CASNDRGLVYEQYF
NA	TRBV20-1	NA	TRBJ2-1	TGCAGTGCTAGGCTTCCGTACAATGAGCAGTTCTTC	CSARLPYNEQFF
TRBD2	TRBV6-5	few	TRBJ2-3	TGTGCCAGCAGTTACTCTCTAGCGGGAGTTGGTGATACGCAGTATTTT	CASSYSLAGVGDTQYF
NA	TRBV19	many	TRBJ1-4	TGTGCCAGTAGTTTGCCGGGGACCGCAACTAATGAAAAACTGTTTTTT	CASSLPGTATNEKLFF
NA	TRBV12-3/TRBV12-4	many	TRBJ1-2	TGTGCCAGCAGTTTGGGGGGAAGGGGCTACACCTTC	CASSLGGRGYTF
TRBD1	TRBV20-1	few	TRBJ2-7	TGCAGTGCTAGAGATACAGGGGGGTACGAGCAGTACTTC	CSARDTGGYEQYF
NA	TRBV18	NA	TRBJ2-7	TGTGCCAGCTCACCAAACGGGGGAGGTGACTACGAGCAGTACTTC	CASSPNGGGDYEQYF
NA	TRBV24-1	NA	TRBJ2-3	TGTGCCACCAGTGACGTTGGATGGGGCTCGGGCACAGATACGCAGTATTTT	CATSDVGWGSGTDTQYF
NA	TRBV3-1	few	TRBJ1-2	TGTGCCAGCAGCCAAGAAAGGGACCTAAGAGCTAACTATGGCTACACCTTC	CASSQERDLRANYGYTF
NA	TRBV6-5	NA	TRBJ1-5	TGTGCCAGCAGTTACTCGTATATGGGGGGCGCGGTTCAGCCCCAGCATTTT	CASSYSYMGGAVQPQHF
NA	TRBV25-1	few	TRBJ2-1	TGTGCCAGCAGTGACAGTGGGTCCTACAATGAGCAGTTCTTC	CASSDSGSYNEQFF
NA	TRBV29-1	NA	TRBJ1-2	TGCAGCGTTGGAAGGAAGTTGAGCTACGCCTTC	CSVGRKLSYAF
NA	TRBV7-9	NA	TRBJ2-1	TGTGCCAGCAGCTTAGCCCCGACTAGGAACAATGAGCAGTTCTTC	CASSLAPTRNNEQFF
NA	TRBV12-3/TRBV12-4	NA	TRBJ1-6	TGTGCCAGTAAGGGACCGGGCAATTCACCCCTCCACTTT	CASKGPGNSPLHF
TRBD1	TRBV11-2	NA	TRBJ2-1	TGTGCCAGCAGTACCGGGACAGGGAATTACAATGAGCAGTTCTTC	CASSTGTGNYNEQFF
TRBD1	TRBV27	many	TRBJ1-6	TGTGCCAGCCGGACGTACGGACAGGGGCCGCCTCAGCCCCTCCACTTT	CASRTYGQGPPQPLHF
TRBD2	TRBV20-1	few	TRBJ2-5	TGCAGTGCTAGAGATCTGGCTAGCGGGAACCAAGGGACCCAGTACTTC	CSARDLASGNQGTQYF
NA	TRBV20-1	few	TRBJ1-2	TGCAGTGCTGGGACCCCTAACTATGGCTACACCTTC	CSAGTPNYGYTF
NA	TRBV20-1	NA	TRBJ2-7	TGCAGTTATAGCAGGGAAATAGACGAGCAGTACTTC	CSYSREIDEQYF
NA	TRBV7-8	few	TRBJ2-1	TGTGCCAGCAGCTTATGGGGGGCGCGGATGGATAATGAGCAGTTCTTC	CASSLWGARMDNEQFF
NA	TRBV6-5	few	TRBJ1-3	TGTGCCAGCAGTTACTCTGGGCAAAACGGTGGAAACACCATATATTTT	CASSYSGQNGGNTIYF
NA	TRBV28	NA	TRBJ1-5	TGTGCCAGCAGTGGCCGGGACAATCAGCCCCAGCATTTT	CASSGRDNQPQHF
TRBD1	TRBV6-2/TRBV6-3	few	TRBJ2-5	TGTGCCAGCAGCCTCGACAGGGGGCGCGACCAAGAGACCCAGTACTTC	CASSLDRGRDQETQYF
TRBD1	TRBV6-2/TRBV6-3	NA	TRBJ1-1	TGTGCCAGCAGTTACATCGCGGGACAGGGGAACACTGAAGCTTTCTTT	CASSYIAGQGNTEAFF
TRBD1	TRBV12-3/TRBV12-4	NA	TRBJ1-1	TGTGCCAGCACCTTCGACAGGGGTATAACTTTCTTT	CASTFDRGITFF
TRBD2	TRBV19	NA	TRBJ2-3	TGTGCCAGTAGTATCCTAGCGGGAGATAGCGCTACGCAGTATTTT	CASSILAGDSATQYF
NA	TRBV5-1	many	TRBJ2-6	TGTGCCAGCAGTTTGTCTGGCTCTGGGGCCAACGTCCTGACTTTC	CASSLSGSGANVLTF
NA	TRBV9	NA	TRBJ2-5	TGTGCCAGCAGCACGAACACAAAAGAGACCCAGTACTTC	CASSTNTKETQYF
NA	TRBV6-2/TRBV6-3	NA	TRBJ2-7	TGTGCCAGCAGTTACTCTATCGAGAGCTACGAGCAGTACTTC	CASSYSIESYEQYF
TRBD2	TRBV28	many	TRBJ2-1	TGTGCCAGCAGTTCTTGGACTAGCGGGGGTTATGAGCAGTTCTTC	CASSSWTSGGYEQFF
TRBD2	TRBV5-1	few	TRBJ2-7	TGCGCCAGCAGCTTGCTACAGAGCGGGGGGGAGCAGTACTTC	CASSLLQSGGEQYF
NA	TRBV24-1	many	TRBJ2-5	TGTGCCACCAGTGAACCAGGGAAAGAGACCCAGTACTTC	CATSEPGKETQYF
NA	TRBV14	few	TRBJ1-1	TGTGCCAGCAGCCCCGTCCCCGTCATGAACACTGAAGCTTTCTTT	CASSPVPVMNTEAFF
NA	TRBV10-3	NA	TRBJ1-4	TGTGCCATCAGTGGCGACAGCTTTGAAAAACTGTTTTTT	CAISGDSFEKLFF
NA	TRBV28	NA	TRBJ2-6	TGTGCCAGCAGTACAAGACAGTTCTCTGGGGCCAACGTCCTGACTTTC	CASSTRQFSGANVLTF
TRBD1	TRBV29-1	NA	TRBJ1-5	TGCAGCGTTTCTCCCCAGGGGGTAGATCAGCCCCAGCATTTT	CSVSPQGVDQPQHF
NA	TRBV18	few	TRBJ1-4	TGTGCCAGCTCACCTGCGGACGGTAATGAAAAACTGTTTTTT	CASSPADGNEKLFF
NA	TRBV4-1	few	TRBJ1-5	TGCGCCAGCAGCCAAGATCATAGGGGACCTCAGCCCCAGCATTTT	CASSQDHRGPQPQHF
TRBD2	TRBV14	NA	TRBJ2-1	TGTGCCAGCAGCCCCGTTAGGCTAGCGGAATACTACAATGAGCAGTTCTTC	CASSPVRLAEYYNEQFF
TRBD2	TRBV7-8	NA	TRBJ2-2	TGTGCCACCCTCCCCCGGGCTAGCGGGAGACTGGGCACCGGGGAGCTGTTTTTT	CATLPRASGRLGTGELFF
TRBD1	TRBV5-1	few	TRBJ1-1	TGCGCCAGCAGTAATGACAGGGCGTACACTGAAGCTTTCTTT	CASSNDRAYTEAFF
NA	TRBV6-6	NA	TRBJ1-3	TGTGCCAGCAGTTACTACCGGGACGGCTCTGGAAACACCATATATTTT	CASSYYRDGSGNTIYF
TRBD2	TRBV3-1	few	TRBJ2-7	TGTGCCAGCAGCCTCTCGGGGGGGGGTCTTTCTGGGGAGCAGTACTTC	CASSLSGGGLSGEQYF
NA	TRBV9	few	TRBJ2-3	TGTGCCAGCAGCGTATTGGGGGTTCGGTCGGATACGCAGTATTTT	CASSVLGVRSDTQYF